This is a list of T cell receptor beta chains from one sample in a study of shared clonotypes between healthy human individuals. Profiled with immunoSEQ multiplex PCR; TCRdb holds only in-frame clones, not every one. The sample includes about 2.4 million clones, roughly nine tenths of them seen just once. The sample taken for sequencing was naive CD4+ T cells sorted from blood. All receptors derive from a young man in good health. Both conserved end residues are part of each CDR3. Clone size appears in some rows only: once, few, many, or a class for an expanded clone.

v_call clone_size cdr3_aa
TRBV4-1 . CASSPRQGHNEQFF
TRBV19 once CASRRRADNQPQHF
TRBV11-2 . CASSSDWDNEQFF
TRBV19 . CASSILTGTGVRSPLHF
TRBV6-1 . CASSSHGGPYEQYF
TRBV11-2 . CASSLDGTFSNQPQHF
TRBV2 . CASSEGGAMTF
TRBV5-1 . CASSRTGDSYNEQFF
TRBV6-5 . CASSYSTGTQETQYF
TRBV6-1 . CASSEVYTYEQYF
TRBV6-5 . CASSKGGYGYTF
TRBV9 . CASSMGLGTDTQYF
TRBV7-8 . CASSFVRGGGTDTQYF
TRBV6-1 . CASSEYGVRYNEQFF
TRBV7-8 . CASSPVHGKGNEQFF
TRBV2 . CASSSRPPYEQYF
TRBV19 . CASSRGHPYEQYF